Following are 5 T cell receptor beta chains from one sample sequenced in a study of graft-versus-host responses after intestinal transplantation. The antigens for these receptors are not known. Some clones are missing from TCRdb's copy, which holds only in-frame ones; the method was immunoSEQ multiplex PCR. In the table there are about 89,000 clones, around 93% of which are singletons. This sample comprised unstimulated CD8+ T cells sorted from spleen or lymph node cells, obtained before intestinal transplant. The source is a human donor who received an intestinal transplant.

The chain uses TRBV11-2 and TRBJ1-1; unclear D gene. V shed 1 base and J shed 1 base, with 13 bases lying between them. The CDR3 is 16 amino acids. Germline V gene data show CDR1 as SGHAT and CDR2 as FQNNGV. In nucleotides, the CDR3 is TGTGCCAGCAGCTTAGTCCTCCCGGGGTGGAACACTGAAGCTTTCTTT. Its protein is CASSLVLPGWNTEAFF.

The rearrangement links TRBV29-1 to TRBJ2-5, with D possibly being TRBD2 (5 bases). The CDR3 runs 12 residues. Between the trimmed V and J ends, which lost 3 bases and 5 bases, there was a span of 10 bases. Germline V gene sequence: CDR1 SQVTM, CDR2 ANQGSEA. CDR3 nucleotide sequence: TGCAGCGTTGAGCCTTCGGGGGAGACCCAGTACTTC. It is translated as CSVEPSGETQYF.

The chain combines TRBV6-5 with TRBJ2-7, with TRBD1 matching over 11 bases. V shed 2 bases and J 4 bases; nucleotides not matched to a gene: 4. Germline CDR1 and CDR2: MNHEY and SVGAGI. The CDR3 contains 15 residues. CDR3: CASSYGTGGGYEQYF. CDR3 nucleotide sequence: TGTGCCAGCAGTTACGGGACAGGGGGGGGTTACGAGCAGTACTTC.

The V and J genes are TRBV7-6 and TRBJ1-1; TRBD1 is a possible D gene (6 bases). There are 12 residues in the CDR3. CDR1 and CDR2 (germline): SGHVS, FNYEAQ. The V gene lost 3 bases and the J gene lost 8 bases, with 10 bases spanning the gap. This CDR3 reads CASSLEGGEAFF. CDR3 DNA sequence: TGTGCCAGCAGCTTGGAGGGGGGGGAAGCTTTCTTT.

The V and J genes are TRBV4-1 and TRBJ2-7; a possible D gene is TRBD2 (5 bases). The V end lost 4 bases, the J end lost 3 bases, and 19 bases lay between the germline ends. The CDR3 consists of 16 residues. Germline CDR1 reads MGHRA; CDR2 reads YSYEKL. CDR3 protein: CASSPPRGTDSYEQYF. The CDR3 nucleotides are TGCGCCAGCAGCCCGCCCCGGGGAACAGATAGCTACGAGCAGTACTTC.